The entry below gives a single T cell receptor (beta chain) sequence along with its context. Antigen unknown. These data belong to a study of CD8+ T cells in alopecia areata. Study-wide points: A great number of expanded lesional clones endured in scalp and blood during tofacitinib.

Extracted RNA was reverse transcribed into cDNA, the sequencing template. Clones were read by immunoSEQ multiplex PCR, and TCRdb kept only the in-frame ones, dropping some. The table has fewer than 200,000 clones, roughly 60% seen once. Treatment of the sample: oral pan-JAK inhibitor, 5-10 mg twice daily. PBMCs served as the source from which CD4+ and CD8+ T cells were sorted. Sequenced here: CD4+ T cells sorted from blood, sampled between weeks 55 and 70, from a patient treated with tofacitinib. The sequence derives from a human donor with alopecia areata.

The CDR3 DNA reads as TGCGCCAGCAGCTCAGGAAAGGGCACTGAAGCTTTCTTT. Residues: CASSSGKGTEAFF. The chain employs TRBV5-1 and TRBJ1-1; D not resolved. CDR3 length: 13 amino acids. Trimming shortened V by 3 bases and J by 4 bases, and 10 bases separated the two germline ends. From germline, CDR1 is SGHRS and CDR2 YFSETQ.